This T cell receptor (beta chain) was profiled in a study of vaccination effects on CD4 cells after COVID-19. The ends were cut back, 1 base at V and 1 base at J, with 5 bases in the middle. The CDR3 contains 15 residues. Germline V gene data show CDR1 as LNHDA and CDR2 as SQIVND (reference sequence). Only in-frame clones appear in the TCRdb table, and some are missing; sequencing was by immunoSEQ multiplex PCR. The profile shows some 59,000 clones, roughly 76% of them singletons. General study results and limits: The study had few convalescent patients and no early post-infection timepoints. In healthy vaccinees, only 1 of 255 vaccine-induced clones cross-reacted with common cold coronaviruses.

Expansion of antigen-specific CD4+ T cells with viral peptide pools was carried out by the ViraFEST assay before sequencing. Following a roughly 10-day culture, CD4+ T cells were purified. In this sample, this clone turned up once. Its antigen remains unknown. The chain employs TRBV19 and TRBJ2-6, with a weak D call TRBD1 (5 bases). The sequenced sample was CD4+ T cells from PBMCs cultured with HCoV-229E spike peptides, obtained before COVID-19 vaccination. This TCR came from a human donor who received a COVID-19 vaccine. The CDR3 coding sequence is TGTGCCAGTAGTATAGCAGGGTCTGGGGCCAACGTCCTGACTTTC. Translated: CASSIAGSGANVLTF.